These 18 T cell receptor beta chains were all obtained from the same sample, sequenced in a study of cytomegalovirus exposure and HLA in healthy donors. The study ran its PCR with 60 Vbeta and 13 Jbeta primers. Sequencing used immunoSEQ multiplex PCR; TCRdb keeps in-frame clones, though not all of them. This sample carries around 78,000 clones, 84% of them seen once, and the ten largest clones take roughly 2.4%. Material for sequencing was PBMCs. The source is a woman aged 45-59 years in good health and CMV-seronegative.

The rearrangement joins TRBV4-1 to TRBJ1-2; TRBD1 aligns across 10 bases. The J segment lost 8 bases and the V segment lost 2 bases, leaving 8 bases of the junction unmatched. The CDR3 is 15 amino acids. Germline assignment: CDR1 MGHRA and CDR2 YSYEKL. The CDR3: CASSQLAGTGVGYTF. The CDR3 region has the DNA TGCGCCAGCAGCCAATTAGCCGGGACAGGGGTAGGCTACACCTTC.

This chain connects TRBV4-2 to TRBJ2-7; 9 bases fit TRBD2. V was clipped by 0 bases and J by 2 bases; unmatched bases: 5. The CDR3 has 16 amino acids. Germline CDR1 LGHNA, CDR2 YNFKEQ. CDR3 loop: CASSQDQTSGPYEQYF. DNA for the CDR3: TGTGCCAGCAGCCAAGATCAGACTAGCGGACCCTACGAGCAGTACTTC.

This clone was counted between two and nine times. The V gene is TRBV18, the J gene TRBJ1-6; the match to TRBD1 covers 8 bases. V shed 2 bases and J 10 bases; nucleotides not matched to a gene: 4. The CDR3 has 14 residues. From germline, CDR1 is KGHSH and CDR2 LQKENI. In DNA form, the CDR3 reads TGTGCCAGCTCACCAGGACAGGGCCTATCACCCCTCCACTTT. Its protein product is CASSPGQGLSPLHF. Supplemented by reference TRBV18 and TRBJ1-6, the full variable domain reads NAGVMQNPRHLVRRRGQEARLRCSPMKGHSHVYWYRQLPEEGLKFMVYLQKENIIDESGMPKERFSAEFPKEGPSILRIQQVVRGDSAAYFCASSPGQGLSPLHFGNGTRLTVT.

This sequence joins TRBV12-5 and TRBJ2-7; 11 nucleotides line up with TRBD1. Per the germline V gene, CDR1 is LGHNT and CDR2 is FRNRAP. Losses at the gene ends were 0 bases for V and 10 bases for J; bases not matched to a gene: 14. The CDR3 sequence is 17 residues long. CDR3: CASGLVRTGGSISGQYV. DNA for the CDR3: TGTGCTAGTGGTTTGGTACGGACAGGGGGCTCCATCTCGGGTCAGTACGTC.

V usage is TRBV28 and J usage is TRBJ1-5, with 7 bases that match TRBD1. V dropped 8 bases and J dropped 0; count of bases not matched to a gene: 4. Germline V CDR1 and CDR2: MDHEN, SYDVKM. The CDR3 has 14 amino acids. The CDR3: CASHRGYSNQPQHF. Written as DNA, the CDR3 is TGTGCCAGCCACAGGGGTTATAGCAATCAGCCCCAGCATTTT.

This rearrangement joins TRBV2 to TRBJ2-7, with 7 bases fitting TRBD2. Germline CDR1 is SNHLY and CDR2 is FYNNEI. The CDR3 is made up of 12 amino acids. As DNA, the CDR3 is TGTGCCAGCAGTGCGAGACTAGCTGGGTTCGACGTC. Translation gives CASSARLAGFDV.

V and J are TRBV4-1 and TRBJ2-7, with a tentative D call TRBD1 (5 bases). In germline, CDR1 is MGHRA, CDR2 YSYEKL. The CDR3 length is 13 residues. V was shortened by 0 bases and J by 4 bases, with 7 bases between the two germline ends. The CDR3 loop reads CASSQEGPYEQYF. The CDR3 nucleotides read TGCGCCAGCAGCCAAGAGGGGCCTTACGAGCAGTACTTC.

A single count supports this clone. The chain combines TRBV7-2 with TRBJ1-1; the D gene is possibly TRBD1 (5 bases). Trimming stripped 2 bases from V and 6 bases from J, with 16 bases between. The CDR3 totals 15 residues. Germline CDR1 is SGHTA and CDR2 is FQGNSA. The CDR3 spells CASSLWEGQRAEAFF. CDR3 DNA sequence: TGTGCCAGCAGCTTATGGGAGGGGCAGAGGGCTGAAGCTTTCTTT.

This clone was seen a single time. V is TRBV6-5 and J is TRBJ2-5; D is ambiguous. Germline CDR1 reads MNHEY; CDR2 reads SVGAGI. V was clipped by 5 bases and J by 5 bases, with 6 bases between them. The CDR3 contains 11 residues. CDR3 protein: CASSTRETQYF. Written as DNA, the CDR3 is TGTGCCAGCAGTACGAGGGAGACCCAGTACTTC.

The chain uses TRBV10-1 and TRBJ2-7; 10 bases match TRBD1. Trimming cost V 5 bases and J 2 bases; bases outside gene matches: 3. Germline V gene lookup returns CDR1 WNHNN and CDR2 SYGVQD (reference sequence). The CDR3 is made up of 14 amino acids. The CDR3 nucleotides read TGCGCCAGCAGTACCGGACAGGGGGCCTACGAGCAGTACTTC. Protein product: CASSTGQGAYEQYF.

This rearrangement joins TRBV27 to TRBJ1-1; no clear D gene. This CDR3 is 13 amino acids long. V lost 5 bases to trimming and J lost 1 base, with 8 bases between them. From germline, CDR1 is MNHEY and CDR2 SMNVEV (reference sequence). This CDR3 reads CASSPRGNTEAFF. As DNA, the CDR3 is TGTGCCAGCAGTCCACGGGGGAACACTGAAGCTTTCTTT.

The chain's CDR3 is CASSYSLGAYNSPLHF. The CDR3 DNA reads TGTGCCAGCAGTTACTCACTCGGAGCCTATAATTCACCCCTCCACTTT. The chain is built from TRBV6-5 and TRBJ1-6; no clear D. CDR3 length: 16 amino acids. Germline CDR1 and CDR2: MNHEY and SVGAGI. V lost 0 bases and J lost 2, with 8 bases in between.

The chain recombines TRBV5-8 with TRBJ2-1, with 10 bases lining up with TRBD2. The CDR3 loop spans 18 amino acids. With V trimmed by 0 bases and J by 1 base, 7 bases remained unmatched. Germline-derived CDR1 and CDR2 are SGHTS and YDEGEE. The CDR3 is CASSLEAGGPPSYNEQFF. The CDR3 coding sequence is TGTGCCAGCAGCTTGGAAGCGGGAGGGCCCCCTTCCTACAATGAGCAGTTCTTC.

The chain joins TRBV4-2 to TRBJ2-3; 8 bases fit TRBD1. Germline loops: CDR1 LGHNA, CDR2 YNFKEQ. V dropped 3 bases and J dropped 0; count of bases not matched to a gene: 5. CDR3 size: 16 residues. The CDR3 region is CASSHNRGDSTDTQYF. CDR3 DNA sequence: TGTGCCAGCAGCCATAACAGGGGGGATAGCACAGATACGCAGTATTTT.

This chain joins TRBV7-9 and TRBJ1-4, with TRBD1 matching 11 bases. V trimming: 1 base; J trimming: 7 bases; junction bases outside the gene matches: 5. This CDR3 is built from 16 residues. Germline V lookup: CDR1 SEHNR, CDR2 FQNEAQ (reference sequence). CDR3: CASSLGGTGGSEKLFF. CDR3 coding DNA: TGTGCCAGCAGCTTAGGCGGGACAGGGGGAAGTGAAAAACTGTTTTTT.

V usage is TRBV19 and J usage is TRBJ2-1; D may be TRBD2 (5 bases). The V gene's germline CDR1 is LNHDA and CDR2 SQIVND (reference sequence). Trimming stripped 1 base from V and 4 bases from J, with 8 bases between. The CDR3 has 14 amino acids. The CDR3 here is CASSIGGEYNEQFF. The DNA of the CDR3 is TGTGCCAGTAGTATAGGTGGGGAGTACAATGAGCAGTTCTTC.

The CDR3 bases are TGTGCCATCAGTCCGGGCCGGGATTCGGAGCAGTACGTC. Protein product: CAISPGRDSEQYV. The chain couples TRBV10-3 to TRBJ2-7, with D maybe TRBD2 (5 bases). The ends were cut back, 5 bases at V and 7 bases at J, with 15 bases in the middle. This CDR3 is 13 amino acids long. CDR1 and CDR2 (germline): ENHRY, SYGVKD.

The rearrangement links TRBV7-3 to TRBJ2-2; the D gene is possibly TRBD1 (5 bases). This CDR3 has 15 amino acids. V was shortened by 5 bases and J by 7 bases, with 17 bases between the two germline ends. Looked up from germline, CDR1 is SGHTA and CDR2 is FQGTGA. CDR3: CASSKAPGQGGELFF. Here the CDR3 DNA reads TGTGCCAGCAGCAAAGCCCCAGGGCAAGGCGGGGAGCTGTTTTTT.